Presented here are 9 T cell receptor beta chains from one specimen sequenced in a study of cytomegalovirus exposure and HLA in healthy donors. PCR involved 60 Vbeta and 13 Jbeta primers. Profiling relied on immunoSEQ multiplex PCR, and the TCRdb table lists in-frame clones only, not all of them. This table holds tens of thousands of clones, roughly 78% found once. What was sequenced was PBMCs. The receptor set was obtained from a male donor in good health and CMV-seropositive.

The V call is TRBV5-1, the J call TRBJ2-2; 10 bases match TRBD1. CDR3 size: 17 residues. Germline V gene data show CDR1 as SGHRS and CDR2 as YFSETQ. V lost 4 bases, J lost 2 bases, and 8 bases stayed unmatched. In DNA form, the CDR3 reads TGCGCCAGCAGCCGGACCGGGACAGGGGTAAACACCGGGGAGCTGTTTTTT. Its protein is CASSRTGTGVNTGELFF.

This clone was seen just once. V usage is TRBV28 and J usage is TRBJ2-3; 11 bases are a match to TRBD2. The V segment lost 5 bases and the J segment 5 bases; nucleotides outside the gene matches: 6. The germline V gene has CDR1 MDHEN and CDR2 SYDVKM. The CDR3 is made up of 15 amino acids. The CDR3 region has the DNA TGTGCCAGCAGTATTAGCGGGAGGGGGCTAGATACGCAGTATTTT. Translated: CASSISGRGLDTQYF.

V usage is TRBV6-1 and J usage is TRBJ2-5; D uncertain. V gave up 7 bases and J gave up 6 bases, with 18 bases separating them. CDR3 length: 14 amino acids. The germline CDR1 and CDR2 sequences are MNHNS and SASEGT. The CDR3 loop is CASIFWVGQKTQYF. Written as DNA, the CDR3 is TGTGCCAGCATTTTCTGGGTTGGGCAGAAGACCCAGTACTTC.

This chain connects TRBV5-1 to TRBJ1-2; 9 bases agree with TRBD1. The CDR3 is made up of 15 amino acids. After removal of 4 bases from V and 1 base from J, the junction contained 5 bases not matched to a gene. CDR1 is SGHRS and CDR2 is YFSETQ in the germline V gene. CDR3 sequence (DNA): TGCGCCAGCAGCGATCGACAGGGGGGTAACTATGGCTACACCTTC. Its protein product is CASSDRQGGNYGYTF.

The rearrangement links TRBV6-1 to TRBJ2-3; D is possibly TRBD2 (6 bases). Germline loops: CDR1 MNHNS, CDR2 SASEGT. Between the trimmed V and J ends, which lost 3 bases and 0 bases, there was a span of 13 bases. CDR3 length equals 16 residues. The CDR3, as DNA: TGTGCCAGCAGTGACATAAAGGGACTGAGCACAGATACGCAGTATTTT. Protein sequence: CASSDIKGLSTDTQYF.

The V and J genes are TRBV7-6 and TRBJ1-1; tentative D call: TRBD1 (6 bases). The length of the CDR3 is 15 residues. The V gene lost 4 bases and the J gene lost 1 base, with 13 bases spanning the gap. Germline CDR1 and CDR2: SGHVS and FNYEAQ. CDR3 region: CASSSKSTGNTEAFF. The CDR3 DNA reads as TGTGCCAGCAGCTCCAAATCGACAGGGAACACTGAAGCTTTCTTT.

The V and J genes are TRBV6-1 and TRBJ2-7; D possibly corresponds to TRBD2 (5 bases). CDR3 length: 15 amino acids. CDR1 MNHNS and CDR2 SASEGT come from the germline V gene. The V gene lost 6 bases and the J gene lost 0 bases, with 15 bases spanning the gap. This CDR3 reads CASSSASSNSYEQYF. As DNA, the CDR3 is TGTGCCAGCAGCTCAGCGTCTAGCAACTCCTACGAGCAGTACTTC.

The V call is TRBV15, the J call TRBJ1-5; maybe TRBD1 (6 bases). With 0 bases removed from V and 1 base from J, the gap between germline ends came to 10 bases. This CDR3 region has 16 residues. Germline V gives CDR1 LNHNV, CDR2 YYDKDF (reference sequence). CDR3 nucleotides: TGTGCCACCAGCAGAGATGCGGGGGCCAGCAATCAGCCCCAGCATTTT. This gives the protein CATSRDAGASNQPQHF.

The V and J genes are TRBV11-2 and TRBJ2-2; no clear D gene. The CDR3 extends over 15 amino acids. Germline assignment: CDR1 SGHAT and CDR2 FQNNGV. V gave up 1 base and J gave up 4 bases, with 10 bases separating them. As DNA, the CDR3 is TGTGCCAGCAGCTTAGGAGTCCATCCCACCGGGGAGCTGTTTTTT. Its protein is CASSLGVHPTGELFF.